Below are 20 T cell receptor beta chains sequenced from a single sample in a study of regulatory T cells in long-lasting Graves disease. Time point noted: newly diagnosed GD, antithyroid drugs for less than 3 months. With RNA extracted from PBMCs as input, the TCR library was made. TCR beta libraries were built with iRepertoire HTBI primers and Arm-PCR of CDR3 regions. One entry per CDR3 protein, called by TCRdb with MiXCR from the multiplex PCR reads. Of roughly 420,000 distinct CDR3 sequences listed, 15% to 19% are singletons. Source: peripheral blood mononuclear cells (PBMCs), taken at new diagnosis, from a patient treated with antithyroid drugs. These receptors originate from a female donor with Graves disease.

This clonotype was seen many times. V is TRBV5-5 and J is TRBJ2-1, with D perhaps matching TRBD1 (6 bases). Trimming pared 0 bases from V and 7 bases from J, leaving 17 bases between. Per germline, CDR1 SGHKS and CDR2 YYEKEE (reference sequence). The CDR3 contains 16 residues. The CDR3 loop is CASSLGVGTTKNEQFF. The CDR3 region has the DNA TGTGCCAGCAGCTTGGGAGTTGGGACAACGAAAAATGAGCAGTTCTTC.

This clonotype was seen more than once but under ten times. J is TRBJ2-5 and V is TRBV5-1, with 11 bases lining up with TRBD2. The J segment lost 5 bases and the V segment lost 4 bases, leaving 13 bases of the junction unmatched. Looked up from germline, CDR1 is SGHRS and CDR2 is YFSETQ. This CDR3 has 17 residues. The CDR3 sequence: CASSNAVAGGPRETQYF. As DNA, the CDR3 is TGCGCCAGCAGCAACGCGGTAGCGGGGGGGCCACGGGAGACCCAGTACTTC.

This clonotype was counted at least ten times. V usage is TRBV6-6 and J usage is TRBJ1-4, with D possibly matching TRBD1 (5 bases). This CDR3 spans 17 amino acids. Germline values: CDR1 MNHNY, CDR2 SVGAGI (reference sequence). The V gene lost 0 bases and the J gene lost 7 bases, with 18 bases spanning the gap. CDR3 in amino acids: CASSYSTRGGYGEKLFF. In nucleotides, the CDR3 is TGTGCCAGCAGTTACTCGACTAGGGGAGGGTATGGTGAAAAACTGTTTTTT.

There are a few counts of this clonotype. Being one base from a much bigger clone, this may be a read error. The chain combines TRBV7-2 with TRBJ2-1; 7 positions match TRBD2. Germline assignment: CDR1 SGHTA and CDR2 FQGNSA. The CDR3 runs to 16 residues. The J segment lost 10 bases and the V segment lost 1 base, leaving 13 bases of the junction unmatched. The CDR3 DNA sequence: TGTGCCAGCAGCTTAGTGGCGGGAACCGGGGGAGGGGAGCAGTTCTTC. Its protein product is CASSLVAGTGGGEQFF.

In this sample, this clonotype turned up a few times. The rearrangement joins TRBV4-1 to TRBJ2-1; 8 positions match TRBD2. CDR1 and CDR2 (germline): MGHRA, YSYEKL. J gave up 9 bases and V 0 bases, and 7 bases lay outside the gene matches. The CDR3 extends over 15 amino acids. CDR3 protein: CASSQDPSGSIEQFF. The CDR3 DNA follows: TGCGCCAGCAGCCAAGACCCGAGCGGGAGTATTGAGCAGTTCTTC.

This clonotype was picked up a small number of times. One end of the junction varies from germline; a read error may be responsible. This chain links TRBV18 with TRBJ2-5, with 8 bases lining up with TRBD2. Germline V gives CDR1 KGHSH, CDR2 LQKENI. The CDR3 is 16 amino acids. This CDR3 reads CASSPLDGRAQETQYF. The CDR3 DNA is TGTGCCAGCTCTCCACTCGACGGGAGGGCACAAGAGACCCAGTACTTC.

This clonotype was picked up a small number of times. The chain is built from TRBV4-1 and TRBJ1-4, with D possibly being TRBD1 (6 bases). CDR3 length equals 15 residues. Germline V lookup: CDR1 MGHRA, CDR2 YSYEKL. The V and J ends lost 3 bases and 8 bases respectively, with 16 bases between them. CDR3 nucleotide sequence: TGCGCCAGCAGCCAGCGGACAGAGATGGGGGAAAAACTGTTTTTT. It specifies CASSQRTEMGEKLFF.

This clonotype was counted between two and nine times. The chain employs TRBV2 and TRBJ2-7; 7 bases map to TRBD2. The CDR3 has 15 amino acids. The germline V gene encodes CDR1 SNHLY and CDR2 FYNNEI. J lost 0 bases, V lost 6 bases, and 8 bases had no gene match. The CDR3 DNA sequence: TGTGCCAGCAGCGTCCTTGGCGGGAGCTCCTACGAGCAGTACTTC. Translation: CASSVLGGSSYEQYF. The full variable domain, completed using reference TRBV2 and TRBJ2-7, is EPEVTQTPSHQVTQMGQEVILRCVPISNHLYFYWYRQILGQKVEFLVSFYNNEISEKSEIFDDQFSVERPDGSNFTLKIRSTKLEDSAMYFCASSVLGGSSYEQYFGPGTRLTVT.

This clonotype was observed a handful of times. Here the CDR3 reads CASSTRSTAEQYF. The CDR3 DNA is TGCGCCAGCAGTACCAGGAGCACGGCCGAGCAGTACTTC. This sequence joins TRBV5-1 and TRBJ2-7; no clear D. The CDR3 has 13 amino acids. Germline lookup yields CDR1 SGHRS and CDR2 YFSETQ. V lost 5 bases to trimming and J lost 6 bases, with 15 bases between them. Supplemented by reference TRBV5-1 and TRBJ2-7, the full variable domain reads KAGVTQTPRYLIKTRGQQVTLSCSPISGHRSVSWYQQTPGQGLQFLFEYFSETQRNKGNFPGRFSGRQFSNSRSEMNVSTLELGDSALYLCASSTRSTAEQYFGPGTRLTVT.

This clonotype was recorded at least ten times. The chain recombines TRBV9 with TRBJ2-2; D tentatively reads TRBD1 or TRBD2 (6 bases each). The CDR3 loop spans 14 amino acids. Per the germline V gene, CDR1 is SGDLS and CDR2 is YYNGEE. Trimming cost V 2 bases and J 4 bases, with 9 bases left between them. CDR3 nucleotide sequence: TGTGCCAGCAGCGTCGGGGGCCTCACCGGGGAGCTGTTTTTT. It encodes CASSVGGLTGELFF. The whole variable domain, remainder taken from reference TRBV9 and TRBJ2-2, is DSGVTQTPKHLITATGQRVTLRCSPRSGDLSVYWYQQSLDQGLQFLIQYYNGEERAKGNILERFSAQQFPDLHSELNLSSLELGDSALYFCASSVGGLTGELFFGEGSRLTVL.

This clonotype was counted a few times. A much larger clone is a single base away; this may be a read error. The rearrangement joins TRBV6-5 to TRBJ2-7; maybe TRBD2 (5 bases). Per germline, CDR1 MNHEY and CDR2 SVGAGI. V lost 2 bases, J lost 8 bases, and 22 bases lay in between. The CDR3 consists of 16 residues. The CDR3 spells CASSYDRAPLDYKQYF. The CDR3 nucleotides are TGTGCCAGCAGTTACGATCGGGCTCCACTAGATTACAAGCAGTACTTC.

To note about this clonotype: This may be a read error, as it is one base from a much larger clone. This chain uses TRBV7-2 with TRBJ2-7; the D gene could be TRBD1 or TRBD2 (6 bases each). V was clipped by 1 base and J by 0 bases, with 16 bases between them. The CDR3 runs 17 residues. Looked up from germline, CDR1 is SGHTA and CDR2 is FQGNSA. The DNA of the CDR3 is TGTGCCAGCAGCTTAGTCCCCCCGGCGGGACACTCCTACGAGCAGTACTTC. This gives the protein CASSLVPPAGHSYEQYF. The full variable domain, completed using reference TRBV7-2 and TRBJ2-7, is GAGVSQSPSNKVTEKGKDVELRCDPISGHTALYWYRQSLGQGLEFLIYFQGNSAPDKSGLPSDRFSAERTGGSVSTLTIQRTQQEDSAVYLCASSLVPPAGHSYEQYFGPGTRLTVT.

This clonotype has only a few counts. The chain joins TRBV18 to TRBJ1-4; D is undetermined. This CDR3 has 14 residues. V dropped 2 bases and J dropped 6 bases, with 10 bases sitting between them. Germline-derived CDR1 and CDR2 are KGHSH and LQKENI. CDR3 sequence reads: CASSPGQTYEKLFF. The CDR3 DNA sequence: TGTGCCAGCTCACCAGGCCAGACGTATGAAAAACTGTTTTTT.

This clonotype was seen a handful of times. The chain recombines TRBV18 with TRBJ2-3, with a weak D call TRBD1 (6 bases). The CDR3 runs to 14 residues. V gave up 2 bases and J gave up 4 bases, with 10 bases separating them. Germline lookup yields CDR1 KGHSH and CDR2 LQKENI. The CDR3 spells CASSPTGYADTQYF. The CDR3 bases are TGTGCCAGCTCACCAACAGGGTACGCAGATACGCAGTATTTT.

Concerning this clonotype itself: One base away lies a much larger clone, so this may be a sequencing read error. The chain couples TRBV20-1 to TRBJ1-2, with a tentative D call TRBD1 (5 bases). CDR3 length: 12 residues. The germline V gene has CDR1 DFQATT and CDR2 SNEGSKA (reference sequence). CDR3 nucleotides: TGCAGTGCCCGGGGCAGGGCGGATGGCCACACCTTC. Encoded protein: CSARGRADGHTF.

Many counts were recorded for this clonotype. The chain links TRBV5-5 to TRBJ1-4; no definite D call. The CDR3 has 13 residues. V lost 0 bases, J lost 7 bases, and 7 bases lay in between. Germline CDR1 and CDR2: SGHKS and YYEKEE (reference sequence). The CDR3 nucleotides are TGTGCCAGCAGCTTGGCGAATCCTGAAAAACTGTTTTTT. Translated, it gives CASSLANPEKLFF.

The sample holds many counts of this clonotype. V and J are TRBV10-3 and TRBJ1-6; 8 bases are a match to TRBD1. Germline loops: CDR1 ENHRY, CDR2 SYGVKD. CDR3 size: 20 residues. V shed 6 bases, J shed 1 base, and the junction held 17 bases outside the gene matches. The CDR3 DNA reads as TGTGCCATCAGACCGGACGGGGCCAGGGGGCCAAGGTCCTATAATTCACCCCTCCACTTT. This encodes CAIRPDGARGPRSYNSPLHF.

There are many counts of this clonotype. The CDR3 protein is CASSSFDRGYSNQPQHF. The CDR3 DNA follows: TGTGCCAGCAGTTCGTTCGACAGGGGGTATAGCAATCAGCCCCAGCATTTT. This chain joins TRBV12-3 or TRBV12-4 and TRBJ1-5; 9 positions agree with TRBD1. V lost 4 bases and J lost 0; bases outside the gene matches: 7. The CDR3 consists of 17 residues.

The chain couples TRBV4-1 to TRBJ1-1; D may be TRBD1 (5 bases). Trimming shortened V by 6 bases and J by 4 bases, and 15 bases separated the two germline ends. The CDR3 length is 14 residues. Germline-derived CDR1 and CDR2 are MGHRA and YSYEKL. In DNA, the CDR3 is TGCGCCAGCAGACCTCGGCCGGGGGGCACTGAAGCTTTCTTT. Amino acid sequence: CASRPRPGGTEAFF.

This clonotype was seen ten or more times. The CDR3 bases are TGCGCCAGCAGCTTGCAGGGGGGTAGGTACGAGCAGTACTTC. This codes for CASSLQGGRYEQYF. The chain joins TRBV5-1 to TRBJ2-7; TRBD1 might be the D (7 bases). Trimming took 1 base from V and 4 from J, leaving 12 bases between them. The CDR3 runs to 14 residues. The V gene's germline CDR1 is SGHRS and CDR2 YFSETQ.